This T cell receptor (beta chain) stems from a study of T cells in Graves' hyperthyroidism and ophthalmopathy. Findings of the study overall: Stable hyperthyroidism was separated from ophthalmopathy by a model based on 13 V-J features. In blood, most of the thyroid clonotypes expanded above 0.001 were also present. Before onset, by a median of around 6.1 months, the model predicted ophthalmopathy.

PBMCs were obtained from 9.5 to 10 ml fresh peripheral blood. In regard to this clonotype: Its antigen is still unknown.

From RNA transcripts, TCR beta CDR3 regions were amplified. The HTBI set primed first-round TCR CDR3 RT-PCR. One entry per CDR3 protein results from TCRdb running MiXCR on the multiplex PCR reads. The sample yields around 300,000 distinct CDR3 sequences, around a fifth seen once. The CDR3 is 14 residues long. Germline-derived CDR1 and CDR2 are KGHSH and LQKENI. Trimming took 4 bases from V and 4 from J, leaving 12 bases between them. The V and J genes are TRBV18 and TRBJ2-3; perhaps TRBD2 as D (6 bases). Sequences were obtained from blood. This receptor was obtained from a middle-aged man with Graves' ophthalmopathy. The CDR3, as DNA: TGTGCCAGCTCACTCTCGACGGGGGCAGATACGCAGTATTTT. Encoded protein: CASSLSTGADTQYF. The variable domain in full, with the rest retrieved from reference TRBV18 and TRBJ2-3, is NAGVMQNPRHLVRRRGQEARLRCSPMKGHSHVYWYRQLPEEGLKFMVYLQKENIIDESGMPKERFSAEFPKEGPSILRIQQVVRGDSAAYFCASSLSTGADTQYFGPGTRLTVL.